One and the same sample provided the 3 T cell receptor beta chains below, sequenced in a study of T-cell reconstitution after alpha-beta-depleted transplantation in children. Unique molecular identifiers were built into the TCRbeta library. Using its own MiXCR run on the PCR reads, TCRdb lists one record per CDR3 protein. The sample gives 400,000 to 500,000 distinct CDR3 sequences, about 11% of which show up once; roughly 6% is in the top ten. The sample in question was PBMCs from the stem cell graft donor, obtained from the stem cell graft. The receptors derive from a human donor who donated a stem cell graft to a child with acute myeloid leukemia.

This clonotype has only a few counts. This chain connects TRBV20-1 to TRBJ2-2; 9 bases are a match to TRBD1. Germline V gene data show CDR1 as DFQATT and CDR2 as SNEGSKA (reference sequence). The J segment lost 3 bases and the V segment lost 1 base, leaving 9 bases of the junction unmatched. The CDR3 runs to 17 residues. The CDR3 loop reads CSARGFTGQGYTGELFF. The DNA for the CDR3 is TGCAGTGCTAGAGGTTTTACGGGACAGGGTTACACCGGGGAGCTGTTTTTT.

Only a few counts were recorded for this clonotype. The V call is TRBV5-6, the J call TRBJ1-2, with a possible D match to TRBD1 (5 bases). The CDR3 runs to 13 residues. Germline CDR1 and CDR2: SGHDT and YYEEEE. V was trimmed by 0 bases and J by 10 bases, leaving 13 bases between them. The CDR3 protein is CASSLGETEVYTF. The CDR3 nucleotides read TGTGCCAGCAGCTTGGGGGAGACAGAAGTCTACACCTTC.

This clonotype has only a few counts. The J gene is TRBJ2-7, the V gene TRBV10-3; D unclear. From germline, CDR1 is ENHRY and CDR2 SYGVKD. The CDR3 sequence is 13 residues long. With 10 bases removed from V and 3 bases from J, the gap between germline ends came to 16 bases. CDR3 in amino acids: CATKPGTGYEQYV. In DNA form, the CDR3 reads TGTGCCACCAAGCCCGGAACGGGCTACGAGCAGTACGTC.